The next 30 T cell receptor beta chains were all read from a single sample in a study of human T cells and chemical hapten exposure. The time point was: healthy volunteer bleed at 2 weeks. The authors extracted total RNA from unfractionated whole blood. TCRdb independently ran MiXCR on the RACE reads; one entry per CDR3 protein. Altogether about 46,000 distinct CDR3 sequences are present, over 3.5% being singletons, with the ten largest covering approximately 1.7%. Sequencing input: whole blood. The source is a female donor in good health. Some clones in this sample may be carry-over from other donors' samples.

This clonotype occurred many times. The CDR3 DNA reads TGTGCCAGCAGCTTACACTCTTCGACCCAAGAGACCCAGTACTTC. Translation gives CASSLHSSTQETQYF. V is TRBV7-9 and J is TRBJ2-5; no definite D call. Germline loops: CDR1 SEHNR, CDR2 FQNEAQ (reference sequence). The ends were cut back, 2 bases at V and 1 base at J, with 11 bases in the middle. CDR3 length: 15 amino acids. The full variable domain, with the rest looked up from reference TRBV7-9 and TRBJ2-5, is DTGVSQNPRHKITKRGQNVTFRCDPISEHNRLYWYRQTLGQGPEFLTYFQNEAQLEKSRLLSDRFSAERPKGSFSTLEIQRTEQGDSAMYLCASSLHSSTQETQYFGPGTRLLVL.

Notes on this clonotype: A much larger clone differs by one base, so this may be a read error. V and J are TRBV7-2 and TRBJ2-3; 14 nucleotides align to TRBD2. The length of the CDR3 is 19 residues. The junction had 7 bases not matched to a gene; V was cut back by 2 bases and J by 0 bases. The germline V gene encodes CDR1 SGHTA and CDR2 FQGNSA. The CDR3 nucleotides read TGTACCAGCAGCTTAAGGACTAGCGGGGGGACTCTCAGCACAGATACGCAGTATTTT. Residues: CTSSLRTSGGTLSTDTQYF.

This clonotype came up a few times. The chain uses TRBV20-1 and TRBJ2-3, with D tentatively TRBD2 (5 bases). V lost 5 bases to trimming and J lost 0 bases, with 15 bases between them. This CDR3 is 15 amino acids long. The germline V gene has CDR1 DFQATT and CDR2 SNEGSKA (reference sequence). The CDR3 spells CSAQFFRESTDTQYF. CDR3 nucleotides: TGCAGTGCTCAGTTTTTCCGGGAAAGCACAGATACGCAGTATTTT.

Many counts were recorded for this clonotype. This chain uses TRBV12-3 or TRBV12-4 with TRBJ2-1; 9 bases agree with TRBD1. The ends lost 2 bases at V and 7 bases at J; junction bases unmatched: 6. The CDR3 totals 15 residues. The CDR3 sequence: CASSLQGQGWNEQFF. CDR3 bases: TGTGCCAGCAGTTTACAAGGACAGGGGTGGAATGAGCAGTTCTTC.

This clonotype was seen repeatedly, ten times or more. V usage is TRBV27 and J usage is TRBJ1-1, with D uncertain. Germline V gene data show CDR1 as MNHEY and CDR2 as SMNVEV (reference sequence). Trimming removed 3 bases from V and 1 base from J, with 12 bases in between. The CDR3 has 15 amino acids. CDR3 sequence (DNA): TGTGCCAGCAGTTTCCGGAAGATAACGAACACTGAAGCTTTCTTT. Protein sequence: CASSFRKITNTEAFF.

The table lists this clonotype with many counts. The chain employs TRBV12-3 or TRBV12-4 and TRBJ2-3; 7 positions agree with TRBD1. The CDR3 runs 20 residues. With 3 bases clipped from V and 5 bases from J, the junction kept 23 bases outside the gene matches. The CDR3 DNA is TGTGCCAGCAGTTTGATTTCGCTGCCGGGGTTCGACAGGGACGGAGATACGCAGTATTTT. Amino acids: CASSLISLPGFDRDGDTQYF.

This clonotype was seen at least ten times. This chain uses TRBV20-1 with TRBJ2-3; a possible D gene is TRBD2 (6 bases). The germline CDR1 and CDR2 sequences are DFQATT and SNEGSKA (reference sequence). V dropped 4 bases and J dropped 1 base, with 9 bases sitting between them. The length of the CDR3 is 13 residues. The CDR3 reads CSATTGGTDTQYF. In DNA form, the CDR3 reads TGCAGTGCTACAACGGGGGGCACAGATACGCAGTATTTT.

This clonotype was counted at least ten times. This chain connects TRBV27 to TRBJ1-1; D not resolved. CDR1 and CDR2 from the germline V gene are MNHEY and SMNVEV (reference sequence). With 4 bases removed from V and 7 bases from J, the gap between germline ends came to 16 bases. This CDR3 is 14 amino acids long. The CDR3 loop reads CASSSSQARDEAFF. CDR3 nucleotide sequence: TGTGCCAGCAGTTCTTCTCAGGCGAGGGATGAAGCTTTCTTT.

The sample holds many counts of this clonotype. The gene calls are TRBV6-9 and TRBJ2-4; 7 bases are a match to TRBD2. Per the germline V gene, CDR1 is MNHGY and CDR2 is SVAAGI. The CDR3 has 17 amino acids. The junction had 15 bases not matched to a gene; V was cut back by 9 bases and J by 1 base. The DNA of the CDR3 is TGTGCCAGGCCTCCGAGGCAGGGAGGGGCGGCCAAAAACATTCAGTACTTC. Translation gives CARPPRQGGAAKNIQYF.

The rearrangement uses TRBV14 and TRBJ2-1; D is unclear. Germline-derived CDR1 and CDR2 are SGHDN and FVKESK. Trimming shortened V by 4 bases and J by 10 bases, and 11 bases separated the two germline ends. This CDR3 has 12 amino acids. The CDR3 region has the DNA TGTGCCAGCAGCCCAAGCCGACGGGAGCAGTTCTTC. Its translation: CASSPSRREQFF.

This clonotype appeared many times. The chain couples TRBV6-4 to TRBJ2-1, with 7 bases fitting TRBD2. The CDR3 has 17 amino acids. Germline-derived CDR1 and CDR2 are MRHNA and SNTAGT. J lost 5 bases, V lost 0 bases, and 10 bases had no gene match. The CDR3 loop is CASSDSNGRGDHNEQFF. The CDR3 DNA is TGTGCCAGCAGTGACTCGAACGGTCGGGGGGACCACAATGAGCAGTTCTTC.

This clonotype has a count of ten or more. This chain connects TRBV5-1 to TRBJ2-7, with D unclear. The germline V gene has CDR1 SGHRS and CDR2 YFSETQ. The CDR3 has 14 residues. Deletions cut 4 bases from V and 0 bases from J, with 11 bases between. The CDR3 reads CASSPDLSSYEQYF. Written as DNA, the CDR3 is TGCGCCAGCAGCCCGGATCTAAGCTCCTACGAGCAGTACTTC.

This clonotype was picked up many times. DNA for the CDR3: TGCAGCGTTGAATTATTAGACATTCAGTACTTC. This gives the protein CSVELLDIQYF. The chain has TRBV29-1 and TRBJ2-4; D remains ambiguous. The CDR3 consists of 11 residues. CDR1 is SQVTM, CDR2 ANQGSEA, per germline. V was cut by 2 bases and J by 8 bases, with 7 bases left in between.

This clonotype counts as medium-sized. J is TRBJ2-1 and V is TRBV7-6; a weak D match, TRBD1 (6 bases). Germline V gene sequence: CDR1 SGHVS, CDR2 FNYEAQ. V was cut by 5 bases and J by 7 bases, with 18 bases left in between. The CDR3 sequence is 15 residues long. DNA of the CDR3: TGTGCCAGCAGCCTAGAAAGACAGGCACGAAATGAGCAGTTCTTC. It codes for CASSLERQARNEQFF.

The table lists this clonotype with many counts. The CDR3, as DNA: TGTGCCAGCAGCTTATCAGGGTCTTACACCGGGGAGCTGTTTTTT. Protein: CASSLSGSYTGELFF. The rearrangement uses TRBV11-2 and TRBJ2-2, with a possible D match to TRBD1 (5 bases). Trimming shortened V by 2 bases and J by 3 bases, and 10 bases separated the two germline ends. Germline CDR1 and CDR2: SGHAT and FQNNGV. The CDR3 is 15 amino acids.

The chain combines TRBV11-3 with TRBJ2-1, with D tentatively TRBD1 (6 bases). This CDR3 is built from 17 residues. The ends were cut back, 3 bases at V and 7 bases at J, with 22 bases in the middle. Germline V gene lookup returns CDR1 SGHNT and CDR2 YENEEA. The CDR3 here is CASSLALTGGAVNEQFF. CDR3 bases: TGTGCCAGCAGCTTGGCCCTGACAGGCGGCGCGGTTAATGAGCAGTTCTTC.

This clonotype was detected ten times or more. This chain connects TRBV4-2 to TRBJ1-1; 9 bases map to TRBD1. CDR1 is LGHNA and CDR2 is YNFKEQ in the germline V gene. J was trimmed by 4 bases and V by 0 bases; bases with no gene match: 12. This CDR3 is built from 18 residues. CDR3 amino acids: CASSQDGGQGGRGTEAFF. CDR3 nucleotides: TGTGCCAGCAGCCAAGATGGGGGACAGGGCGGACGCGGCACTGAAGCTTTCTTT.

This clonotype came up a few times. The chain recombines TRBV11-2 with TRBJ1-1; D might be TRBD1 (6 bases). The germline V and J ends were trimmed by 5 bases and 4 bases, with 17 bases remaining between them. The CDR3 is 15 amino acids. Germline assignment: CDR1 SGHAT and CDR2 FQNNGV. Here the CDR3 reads CASSQLKDSLTEAFF. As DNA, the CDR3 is TGTGCCAGCAGCCAATTAAAGGACAGCCTCACTGAAGCTTTCTTT.

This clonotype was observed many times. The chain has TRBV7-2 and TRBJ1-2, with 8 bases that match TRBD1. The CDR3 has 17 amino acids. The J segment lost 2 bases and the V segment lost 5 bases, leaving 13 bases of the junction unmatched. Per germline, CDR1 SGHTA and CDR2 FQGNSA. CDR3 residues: CASSPTRTGQENYGYTF. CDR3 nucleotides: TGTGCCAGCAGCCCCACACGGACGGGACAGGAGAACTATGGCTACACCTTC.

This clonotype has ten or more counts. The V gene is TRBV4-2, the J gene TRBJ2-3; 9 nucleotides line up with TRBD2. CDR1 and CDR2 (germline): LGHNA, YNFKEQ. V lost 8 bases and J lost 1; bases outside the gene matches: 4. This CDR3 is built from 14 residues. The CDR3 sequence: CASARTSGTDTQYF. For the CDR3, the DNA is TGTGCCAGCGCGAGGACTAGCGGCACAGATACGCAGTATTTT.

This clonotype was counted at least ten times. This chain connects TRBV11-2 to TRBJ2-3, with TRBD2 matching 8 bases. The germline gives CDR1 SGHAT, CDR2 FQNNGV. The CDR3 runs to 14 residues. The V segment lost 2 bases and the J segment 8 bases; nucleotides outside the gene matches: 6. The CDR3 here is CASSLSGGVGTQYF. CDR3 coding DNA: TGTGCCAGCAGCTTAAGCGGGGGAGTTGGTACGCAGTATTTT.

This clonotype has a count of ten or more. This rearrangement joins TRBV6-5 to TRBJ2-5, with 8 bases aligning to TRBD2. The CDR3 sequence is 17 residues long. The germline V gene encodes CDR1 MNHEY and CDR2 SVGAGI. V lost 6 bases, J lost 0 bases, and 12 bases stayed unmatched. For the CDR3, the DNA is TGTGCCAGCAGCAGAACACCCTGGACTAGCTACCAAGAGACCCAGTACTTC. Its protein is CASSRTPWTSYQETQYF.

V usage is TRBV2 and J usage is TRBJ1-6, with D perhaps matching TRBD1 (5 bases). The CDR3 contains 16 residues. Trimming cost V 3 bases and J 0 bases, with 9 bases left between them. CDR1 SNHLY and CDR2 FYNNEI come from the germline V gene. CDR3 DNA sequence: TGTGCCAGCAGTGAGTCGAGGGGCTCCTATAATTCACCCCTCCACTTT. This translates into CASSESRGSYNSPLHF.

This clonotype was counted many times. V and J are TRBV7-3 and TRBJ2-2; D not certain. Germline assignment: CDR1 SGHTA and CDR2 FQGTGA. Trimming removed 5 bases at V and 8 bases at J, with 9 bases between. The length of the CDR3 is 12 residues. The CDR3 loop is CASSRTGGELFF. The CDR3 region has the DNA TGTGCCAGCAGCCGGACGGGTGGGGAGCTGTTTTTT.

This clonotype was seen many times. The CDR3, as DNA: TGTGCCAGCAGCCATGGCGGGACGGGGCAGCCCCAGCATTTT. This codes for CASSHGGTGQPQHF. This sequence joins TRBV4-2 and TRBJ1-5; a weak D match, TRBD1 (5 bases). Trimming took 3 bases from V and 7 from J, leaving 13 bases between them. The V gene's germline CDR1 is LGHNA and CDR2 YNFKEQ. This CDR3 contains 14 residues.

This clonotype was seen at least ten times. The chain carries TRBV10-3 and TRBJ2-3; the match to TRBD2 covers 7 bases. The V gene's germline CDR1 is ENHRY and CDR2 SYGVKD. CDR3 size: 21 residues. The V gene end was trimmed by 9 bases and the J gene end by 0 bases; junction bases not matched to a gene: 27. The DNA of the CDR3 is TGTGCCATAACTAGATCCCGGTTTTTGGCTAGCGGCAGACCTAGCACAGATACGCAGTATTTT. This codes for CAITRSRFLASGRPSTDTQYF.

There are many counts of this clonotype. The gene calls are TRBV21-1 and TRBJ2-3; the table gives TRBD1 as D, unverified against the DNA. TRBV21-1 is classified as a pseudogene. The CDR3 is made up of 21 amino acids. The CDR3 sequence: CASSAFSGTGESRPGTDTQYF. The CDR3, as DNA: TGTGCCAGCAGCGCTTTTTCCGGGACAGGAGAATCCCGTCCGGGCACAGATACGCAGTATTTT.

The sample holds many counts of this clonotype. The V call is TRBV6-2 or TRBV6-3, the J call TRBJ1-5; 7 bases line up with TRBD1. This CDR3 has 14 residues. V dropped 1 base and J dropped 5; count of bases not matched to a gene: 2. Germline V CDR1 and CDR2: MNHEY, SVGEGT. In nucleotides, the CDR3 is TGTGCCAGCAGTTACTGGAGGGGGCATCAGCCCCAGCATTTT. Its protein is CASSYWRGHQPQHF.

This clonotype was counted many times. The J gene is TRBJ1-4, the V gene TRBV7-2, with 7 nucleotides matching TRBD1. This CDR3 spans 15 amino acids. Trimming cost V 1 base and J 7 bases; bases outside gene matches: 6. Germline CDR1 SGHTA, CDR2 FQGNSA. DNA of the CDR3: TGTGCCAGCAGCTTAGTGTCAGGGGGGCTTGAAAAACTGTTTTTT. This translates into CASSLVSGGLEKLFF.

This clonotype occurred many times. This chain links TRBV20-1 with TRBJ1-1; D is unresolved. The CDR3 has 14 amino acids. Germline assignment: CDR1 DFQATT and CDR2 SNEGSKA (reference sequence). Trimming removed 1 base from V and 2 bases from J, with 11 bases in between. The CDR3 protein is CSARGIESNTEAFF. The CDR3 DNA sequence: TGCAGTGCTAGAGGCATAGAGAGTAACACTGAAGCTTTCTTT.